Following are 13 T cell receptor beta chains from one sample sequenced in a study of regulatory T cells in long-lasting Graves disease. iRepertoire HTBI primers and Arm-PCR of CDR3 regions built TCR beta libraries. Using its own MiXCR run on the multiplex PCR reads, TCRdb lists one record per CDR3 protein. This sample has under 400,000 distinct CDR3 sequences; over 15% occur once, and the top ten carry around 27%. Time point given: newly diagnosed GD, antithyroid drugs for less than 3 months. PBMC-derived RNA was used for the TCR library. These data were likewise used in another study, on T cells in Graves' hyperthyroidism and ophthalmopathy.

This sample comprised peripheral blood mononuclear cells (PBMCs), obtained at new diagnosis, from a patient treated with antithyroid drugs. The origin of the receptors is a man aged 35 to 55 with Graves disease.

The table lists this clonotype with many counts. The V gene is TRBV20-1, the J gene TRBJ2-5, with D perhaps TRBD2 (6 bases). Per the germline V gene, CDR1 is DFQATT and CDR2 is SNEGSKA (reference sequence). This CDR3 is 13 amino acids long. The V end lost 4 bases, the J end lost 3 bases, and 12 bases lay between the germline ends. The CDR3 bases are TGCAGTGCTAAGGGACTGTTGAAAGAGACCCAGTACTTC. Protein: CSAKGLLKETQYF.

The rearrangement joins TRBV15 to TRBJ1-2; D not resolved. The CDR3 is 13 residues long. The germline V gene encodes CDR1 LNHNV and CDR2 YYDKDF (reference sequence). The V end was cut by 0 bases, the J end by 8 bases, with 10 bases between. The CDR3 nucleotides read TGTGCCACCAGCAGAGATCAGTTGGAGGGCTACACCTTC. Its translation is CATSRDQLEGYTF.

V gene TRBV4-1 combines with J gene TRBJ1-1, with a weak D call TRBD1 (5 bases). The CDR3 is 18 residues long. Germline loops: CDR1 MGHRA, CDR2 YSYEKL. Trimming removed 1 base at V and 1 base at J, with 19 bases between. The CDR3 protein is CASSQGKFRGQQNTEAFF. For the CDR3, the DNA is TGCGCCAGCAGCCAAGGGAAATTTCGGGGCCAGCAGAACACTGAAGCTTTCTTT.

At least ten counts were recorded for this clonotype. The J gene is TRBJ2-7, the V gene TRBV2; tentatively, D is TRBD1 (6 bases). Trimming stripped 7 bases from V and 2 bases from J, with 21 bases between. Germline V gene sequence: CDR1 SNHLY, CDR2 FYNNEI. The CDR3 is made up of 16 amino acids. The CDR3 DNA reads TGTGCCAGCACTTCTCCCGGGACACGATACCCCTACGAGCAGTACTTC. It encodes CASTSPGTRYPYEQYF.

This clonotype has only a few counts. One end of the junction fails to match germline, which may point to a read error. This chain uses TRBV4-1 with TRBJ2-3; D remains unclear. The length of the CDR3 is 12 residues. Germline CDR1 MGHRA, CDR2 YSYEKL. The CDR3 DNA reads as TGTGCCAGCAGCCAACTCTCAGATACGCAGTATTTT. Amino acid sequence: CASSQLSDTQYF.

With respect to this clonotype: This likely stems from a read error, as it lies one base from a far larger clone. The chain links TRBV11-2 to TRBJ2-5; D unresolved. V was clipped by 5 bases and J by 11 bases, with 30 bases between them. The CDR3 is 17 amino acids. Germline V lookup: CDR1 SGHAT, CDR2 FQNNGV. The CDR3 DNA reads as TGTGCCAGCAGCCCCTCTCCATGGCGGCATCAATACAATGAGCAGTACTTC. Translation gives CASSPSPWRHQYNEQYF.

Points on this clonotype: The junction differs from germline at one of its ends, possibly a read error. The chain employs TRBV6-1 and TRBJ2-7; D is unclear. Germline assignment: CDR1 MNHNS and CDR2 SASEGT. The CDR3 totals 13 residues. CDR3 residues: CASFAHQSYGQYF. CDR3 sequence (DNA): TGTGCCAGCTTCGCGCACCAGTCCTACGGGCAGTACTTC.

This clonotype appeared many times. This sequence joins TRBV18 and TRBJ1-5; possible D gene TRBD1, 5 bases. The CDR3 consists of 17 residues. The germline V gene encodes CDR1 KGHSH and CDR2 LQKENI. Trimming removed 2 bases at V and 0 bases at J, with 14 bases between. The CDR3 loop is CASSPYSGSLSNQPQHF. The CDR3 region has the DNA TGTGCCAGCTCACCATATTCAGGGTCACTTAGCAATCAGCCCCAGCATTTT.

This clonotype has a count of ten or more. The chain employs TRBV20-1 and TRBJ2-1; D is undetermined. Trimming left V 1 base short and J 9 bases short, with 22 bases between. The germline V gene encodes CDR1 DFQATT and CDR2 SNEGSKA (reference sequence). There are 16 residues in the CDR3. The CDR3 coding sequence is TGCAGTGCTAGAGCCCGGCGGCGGCGGCAGGATGTTGAGCAGTTCTTC. It codes for CSARARRRRQDVEQFF.

This clonotype was counted ten times or more. The chain joins TRBV27 to TRBJ2-5; 8 nucleotides match TRBD2. CDR1 is MNHEY, CDR2 SMNVEV, per germline (reference sequence). V gave up 5 bases and J gave up 2 bases; unmatched junction bases: 10. The CDR3 extends over 16 amino acids. The CDR3: CASSPTPGTRQETQYF. The CDR3 DNA sequence: TGTGCCAGCAGTCCCACGCCCGGGACTAGGCAAGAGACCCAGTACTTC.

This clonotype appeared many times. The J gene is TRBJ2-3, the V gene TRBV30, with 7 nucleotides matching TRBD2. The CDR3 consists of 15 residues. Germline V gene data show CDR1 as GTSNPN and CDR2 as SVGIG (reference sequence). V was pared by 4 bases and J by 8 bases, with 15 bases of the junction left unmatched. The CDR3 here is CAWTGFAGDRGTQYF. The CDR3 bases are TGTGCCTGGACAGGCTTCGCGGGGGATAGGGGTACGCAGTATTTT.

The V gene is TRBV20-1, the J gene TRBJ2-7; D unresolved. CDR1 and CDR2 from the germline V gene are DFQATT and SNEGSKA (reference sequence). This CDR3 region has 8 residues. The ends were cut back, 3 bases at V and 7 bases at J, with 1 base in the middle. The CDR3 loop is CSASEQYF. Here the CDR3 DNA reads TGCAGTGCTAGTGAGCAGTACTTC.

This clonotype was recorded at least ten times. The gene calls are TRBV24-1 and TRBJ1-5, with no clear D. CDR3 length: 14 residues. V lost 3 bases and J lost 4, with 9 bases in between. Per the germline V gene, CDR1 is KGHDR and CDR2 is SFDVKD. This CDR3 is CATSDHDGNQPQHF. CDR3 DNA sequence: TGTGCCACCAGTGATCACGACGGGAATCAGCCCCAGCATTTT.